This T cell receptor beta chain is from a study of regulatory T cells in long-lasting Graves disease. This clonotype was seen many times. Through Arm-PCR of CDR3 regions and iRepertoire HTBI primers, TCR beta libraries were built. TCRdb passed the multiplex PCR reads through MiXCR, listing each CDR3 protein once. Counted here are 450,000 to 700,000 distinct CDR3 sequences, about 13% occurring once; the ten biggest clones make up roughly 10%. The time point: newly diagnosed GD, antithyroid drugs for less than 3 months. Scientists built the TCR library using RNA that was extracted from PBMCs. Each patient gave approximately 8.1 milliliters of EDTA-anticoagulated peripheral blood. These sequences were also reported in another study, on T cells in Graves' hyperthyroidism and ophthalmopathy. That report adds: Together with thyroid ultrasound, orbital computed tomography, serum thyroxine and TRAb, clinical symptoms were used for diagnoses.

This material consisted of peripheral blood mononuclear cells (PBMCs), taken at new diagnosis, from a patient treated with antithyroid drugs. The TCR was taken from a man aged 25-40 years with Graves disease.

The CDR3 DNA sequence: TGTGCCAGCAGCAAGACGACAGGGGGCAGCTCACCCCTCCACTTT. Translation: CASSKTTGGSSPLHF. The V gene is TRBV11-2, the J gene TRBJ1-6, with 10 positions matching TRBD1. Germline CDR1 reads SGHAT; CDR2 reads FQNNGV. The J segment lost 10 bases and the V segment lost 5 bases, leaving 8 bases of the junction unmatched. The length of the CDR3 is 15 residues.